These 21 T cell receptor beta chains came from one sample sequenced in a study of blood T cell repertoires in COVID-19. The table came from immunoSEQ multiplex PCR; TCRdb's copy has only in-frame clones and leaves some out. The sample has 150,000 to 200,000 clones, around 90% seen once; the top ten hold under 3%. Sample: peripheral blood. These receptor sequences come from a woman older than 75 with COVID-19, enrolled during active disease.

CDR3 amino acids: CASSHDLTYEQYF. The CDR3 coding sequence is TGTGCCAGCAGTCATGACTTGACCTACGAGCAGTACTTC. V and J are TRBV6-5 and TRBJ2-7; unclear D gene. The germline gives CDR1 MNHEY, CDR2 SVGAGI. Trimming removed 5 bases at V and 2 bases at J, with 10 bases between. There are 13 residues in the CDR3.

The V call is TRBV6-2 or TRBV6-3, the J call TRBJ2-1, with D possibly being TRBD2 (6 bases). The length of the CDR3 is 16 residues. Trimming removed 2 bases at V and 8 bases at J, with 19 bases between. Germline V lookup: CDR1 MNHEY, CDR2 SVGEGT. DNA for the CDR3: TGTGCCAGCAGTTACAACACGGGAGTTCCCGTTCATGAGCAGTTCTTC. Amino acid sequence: CASSYNTGVPVHEQFF.

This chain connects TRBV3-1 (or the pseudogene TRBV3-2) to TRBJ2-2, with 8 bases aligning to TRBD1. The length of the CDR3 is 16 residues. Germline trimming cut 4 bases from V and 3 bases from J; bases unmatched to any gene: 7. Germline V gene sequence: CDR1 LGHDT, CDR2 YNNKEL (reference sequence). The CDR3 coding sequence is TGTGCCAGCAGCCTTAGACCAGGGGGCTACACCGGGGAGCTGTTTTTT. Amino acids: CASSLRPGGYTGELFF.

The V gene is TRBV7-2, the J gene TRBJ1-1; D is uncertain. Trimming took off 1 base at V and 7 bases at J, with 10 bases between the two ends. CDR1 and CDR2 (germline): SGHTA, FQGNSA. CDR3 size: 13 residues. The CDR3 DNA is TGTGCCAGCAGCTTAGGGTTCGGAGATGAAGCTTTCTTT. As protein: CASSLGFGDEAFF.

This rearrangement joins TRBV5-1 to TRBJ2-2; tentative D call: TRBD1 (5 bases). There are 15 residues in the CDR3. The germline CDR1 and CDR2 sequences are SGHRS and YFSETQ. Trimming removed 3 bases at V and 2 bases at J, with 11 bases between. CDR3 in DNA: TGCGCCAGCAGCTCTAGGACAACCAACACCGGGGAGCTGTTTTTT. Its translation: CASSSRTTNTGELFF.

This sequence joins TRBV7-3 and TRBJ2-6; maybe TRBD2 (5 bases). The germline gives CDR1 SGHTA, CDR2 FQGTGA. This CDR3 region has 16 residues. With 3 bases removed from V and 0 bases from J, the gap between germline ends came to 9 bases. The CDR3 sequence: CASSFLAGSGANVLTF. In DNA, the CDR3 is TGTGCCAGCAGCTTCCTGGCGGGCTCTGGGGCCAACGTCCTGACTTTC.

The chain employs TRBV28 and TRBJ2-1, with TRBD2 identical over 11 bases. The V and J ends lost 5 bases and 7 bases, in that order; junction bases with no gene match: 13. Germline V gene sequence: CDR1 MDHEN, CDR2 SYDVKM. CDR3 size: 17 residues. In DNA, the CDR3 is TGTGCCAGCAGTCCCCGACGAACTAGCGGGAGTGGAAATGAGCAGTTCTTC. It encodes CASSPRRTSGSGNEQFF.

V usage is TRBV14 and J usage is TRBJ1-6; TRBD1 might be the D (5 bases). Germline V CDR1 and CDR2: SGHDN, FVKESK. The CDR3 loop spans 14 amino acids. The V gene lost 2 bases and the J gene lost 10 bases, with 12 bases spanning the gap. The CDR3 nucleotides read TGTGCCAGCAGCCAAAACCAGGGATGGTCACCCCTCCACTTT. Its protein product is CASSQNQGWSPLHF.

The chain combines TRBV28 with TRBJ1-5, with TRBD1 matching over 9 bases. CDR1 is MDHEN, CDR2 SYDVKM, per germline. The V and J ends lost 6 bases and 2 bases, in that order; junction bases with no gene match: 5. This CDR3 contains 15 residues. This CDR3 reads CASRTTGGRNQPQHF. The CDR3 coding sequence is TGTGCCAGCAGGACCACAGGGGGCCGCAATCAGCCCCAGCATTTT.

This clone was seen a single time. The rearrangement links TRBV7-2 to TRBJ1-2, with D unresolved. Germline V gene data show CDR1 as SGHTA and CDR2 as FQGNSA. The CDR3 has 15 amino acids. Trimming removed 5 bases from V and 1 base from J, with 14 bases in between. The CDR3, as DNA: TGTGCCAGCAGCCGTGGTGGCAGTTTTAACTATGGCTACACCTTC. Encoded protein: CASSRGGSFNYGYTF.

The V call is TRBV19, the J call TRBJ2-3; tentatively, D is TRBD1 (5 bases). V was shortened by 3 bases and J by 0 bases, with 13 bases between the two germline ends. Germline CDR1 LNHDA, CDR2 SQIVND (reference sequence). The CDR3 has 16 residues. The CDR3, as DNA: TGTGCCAGTAGTATGGCCTCAGGGTGGAGCACAGATACGCAGTATTTT. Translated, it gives CASSMASGWSTDTQYF.

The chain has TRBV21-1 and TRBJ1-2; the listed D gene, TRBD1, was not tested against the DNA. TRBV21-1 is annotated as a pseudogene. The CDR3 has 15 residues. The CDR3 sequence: CASSNIGATNYGYTF. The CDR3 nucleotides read TGTGCCAGCAGCAATATTGGGGCTACAAACTATGGCTACACCTTC.

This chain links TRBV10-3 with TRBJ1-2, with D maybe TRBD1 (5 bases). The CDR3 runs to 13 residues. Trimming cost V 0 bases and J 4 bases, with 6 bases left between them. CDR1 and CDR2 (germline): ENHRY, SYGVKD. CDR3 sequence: CAISESQGYGYTF. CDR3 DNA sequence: TGTGCCATCAGTGAGTCGCAGGGCTATGGCTACACCTTC.

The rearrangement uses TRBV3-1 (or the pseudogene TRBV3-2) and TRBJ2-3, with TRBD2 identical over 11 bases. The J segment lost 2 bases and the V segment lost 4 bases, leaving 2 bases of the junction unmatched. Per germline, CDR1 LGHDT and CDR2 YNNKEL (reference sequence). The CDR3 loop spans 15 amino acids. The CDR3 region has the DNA TGTGCCAGCAGCCTAGCGGGAGGGTACACAGATACGCAGTATTTT. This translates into CASSLAGGYTDTQYF.

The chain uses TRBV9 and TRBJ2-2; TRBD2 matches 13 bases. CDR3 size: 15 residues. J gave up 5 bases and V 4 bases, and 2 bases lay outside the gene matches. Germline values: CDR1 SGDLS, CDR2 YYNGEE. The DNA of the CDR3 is TGTGCCAGCAGCCGGACTAGCGGGAGTACCGGGGAGCTGTTTTTT. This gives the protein CASSRTSGSTGELFF.

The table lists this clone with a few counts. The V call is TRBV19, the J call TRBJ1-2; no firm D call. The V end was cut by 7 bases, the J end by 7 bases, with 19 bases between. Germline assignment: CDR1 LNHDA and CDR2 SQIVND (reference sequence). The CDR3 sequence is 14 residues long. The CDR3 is CASIGSEATAGYTF. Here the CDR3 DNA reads TGTGCCAGTATAGGTAGCGAGGCTACCGCTGGCTACACCTTC.

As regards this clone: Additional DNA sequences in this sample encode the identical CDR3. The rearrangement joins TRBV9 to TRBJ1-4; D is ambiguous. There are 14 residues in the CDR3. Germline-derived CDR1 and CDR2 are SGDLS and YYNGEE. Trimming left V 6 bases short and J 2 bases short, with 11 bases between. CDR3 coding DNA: TGTGCCAGCACCCCTGGAGGCACTAATGAAAAACTGTTTTTT. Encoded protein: CASTPGGTNEKLFF.

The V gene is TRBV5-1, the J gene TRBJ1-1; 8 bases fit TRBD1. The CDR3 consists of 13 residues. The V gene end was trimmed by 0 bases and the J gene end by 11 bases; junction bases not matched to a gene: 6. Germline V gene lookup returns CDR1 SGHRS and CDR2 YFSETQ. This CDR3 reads CASSLGQGLGAFF. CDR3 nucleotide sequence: TGCGCCAGCAGCTTGGGACAGGGGCTCGGGGCTTTCTTT.

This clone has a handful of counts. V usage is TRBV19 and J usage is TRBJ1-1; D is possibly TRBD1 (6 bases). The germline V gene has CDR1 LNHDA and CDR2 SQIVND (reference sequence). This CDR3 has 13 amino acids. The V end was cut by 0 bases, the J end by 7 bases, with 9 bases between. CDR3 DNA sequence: TGTGCCAGTAGTATAGAGGACAGAGGTGAAGCTTTCTTT. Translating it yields CASSIEDRGEAFF.

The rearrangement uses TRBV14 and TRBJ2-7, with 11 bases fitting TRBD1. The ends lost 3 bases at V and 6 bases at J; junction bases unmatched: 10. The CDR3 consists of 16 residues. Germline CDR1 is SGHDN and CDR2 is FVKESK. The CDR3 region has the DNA TGTGCCAGCAGCCACCTCCTCGGGACAGGGGGTGGCGAGCAGTACTTC. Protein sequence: CASSHLLGTGGGEQYF.

CDR3 residues: CASSDGETYEQYF. The DNA of the CDR3 is TGCGCCAGCAGTGACGGAGAGACCTACGAGCAGTACTTC. The chain combines TRBV10-1 with TRBJ2-7; D remains unclear. CDR3 size: 13 residues. Per the germline V gene, CDR1 is WNHNN and CDR2 is SYGVQD (reference sequence). Trimming took 3 bases from V and 2 from J, leaving 8 bases between them.